The clone carrying this T cell receptor (beta chain) was counted a few times. Antigen unknown. Specified treatment: roughly ten-day PBMC culture with coronavirus spike peptide pools or control peptides (ViraFEST assay). Peptide pools at 9.5 to 10 ug/ml and IL-2 at 10 IU/ml were added to cultures of two million PBMCs per well. Investigators isolated CD4+ T cells by negative selection after roughly 9 days of culture. The data were obtained in a study of vaccination and CD4 T cells after COVID-19. Broader study findings: Among reactive clones from convalescent patients, a median 86.3% appeared only post-vaccination.

The study sequenced cultured CD4+ T cell DNA using the Oncomine TCR Beta short-read assay. Investigators obtained genomic DNA by extraction from cultured CD4+ T cells. One entry per CDR3 protein results from TCRdb running MiXCR on the PCR reads. The sample contains about 12,000 distinct CDR3 sequences, 38% of which appear only once. The V end lost 2 bases, the J end lost 2 bases, and 12 bases lay between the germline ends. CDR3 size: 15 residues. The germline gives CDR1 MNHNS, CDR2 SASEGT. The sequenced material came from cultured CD4+ T cells from blood. The chain employs TRBV6-1 and TRBJ2-5, with D tentatively TRBD1 or TRBD2 (5 bases each). The TCR sequence derives from a human donor with COVID-19. CDR3 sequence (DNA): TGTGCCAGCAGTGAAAGTTGGGGGAAACAAGAGACCCAGTACTTC. Protein sequence: CASSESWGKQETQYF.